Listed below are T cell receptor beta chains from one sample, sequenced in a study of OX40 agonist ivuxolimab in advanced cancers. The protocol was immunoSEQ multiplex PCR, while the TCRdb copy is restricted to in-frame clones and leaves out a portion. Of under 80,000 clones in the sample, approximately 89% were seen once. This specimen consisted of CD4+ or CD8+ T cells sorted from blood, obtained in a trial of the OX40 agonist ivuxolimab. These receptor sequences come from an adult with an advanced solid tumor such as melanoma, head and neck, liver or kidney cancer. CDR3s include the opening cysteine and the closing phenylalanine or tryptophan. Fields, in order: J gene, D gene, V gene, clone size, CDR3 DNA, CDR3 protein. The D gene is left open where the match is weak. Size tells how often a clone was seen (once, few, many) or the class of an expanded clone, and some rows leave it out.

J gene: TRBJ1-2; D gene: NA; V gene: TRBV5-5; clone size: NA; CDR3 DNA: TGTGCCAGCAGCCCCCCCACCGGGTTCCCTGGGGGCTACACCTTC; CDR3 protein: CASSPPTGFPGGYTF
J gene: TRBJ2-1; D gene: TRBD1; V gene: TRBV7-3; clone size: NA; CDR3 DNA: TGTGCCAGCAGCTTAAATACAGGGGTTCATGAGCAGTTCTTC; CDR3 protein: CASSLNTGVHEQFF
J gene: TRBJ2-1; D gene: TRBD2; V gene: TRBV6-4; clone size: NA; CDR3 DNA: TGTGCCAGCAGTGCTTCGTCGTCGGGACTAGCGACGTACAATGAGCAGTTCTTC; CDR3 protein: CASSASSSGLATYNEQFF
J gene: TRBJ2-7; D gene: NA; V gene: TRBV6-6; clone size: NA; CDR3 DNA: TGTGCCAGCAGTTATACGAGCTCCTACGAGCAGTACTTC; CDR3 protein: CASSYTSSYEQYF
J gene: TRBJ2-7; D gene: TRBD1; V gene: TRBV5-1; clone size: NA; CDR3 DNA: TGCGCCAGCAGCAGATCACAGGGGTGGGACGAGCAGTACTTC; CDR3 protein: CASSRSQGWDEQYF
J gene: TRBJ1-1; D gene: NA; V gene: TRBV5-6; clone size: NA; CDR3 DNA: TGTGCCAGCAGCTTGGTTCAGGGTACTGAAGCTTTCTTT; CDR3 protein: CASSLVQGTEAFF
J gene: TRBJ2-1; D gene: NA; V gene: TRBV11-3; clone size: few; CDR3 DNA: TGTGCCAGCAGCGAGGGACGCAATGAGCAGTTCTTC; CDR3 protein: CASSEGRNEQFF
J gene: TRBJ1-2; D gene: TRBD1; V gene: TRBV7-9; clone size: NA; CDR3 DNA: TGTGCCAGCAGCTCCGGGACAGGGAACCACTATGGCTACACCTTC; CDR3 protein: CASSSGTGNHYGYTF
J gene: TRBJ2-3; D gene: TRBD1; V gene: TRBV5-1; clone size: NA; CDR3 DNA: TGCGCCAGCAGCCAGCGCGAGGGGGCGGGCGGGACAGATACGCAGTATTTT; CDR3 protein: CASSQREGAGGTDTQYF
J gene: TRBJ1-1; D gene: TRBD1; V gene: TRBV5-5; clone size: NA; CDR3 DNA: TGTGCCAGCAGCTTGGGACAGGGACGGGACACTGAAGCTTTCTTT; CDR3 protein: CASSLGQGRDTEAFF
J gene: TRBJ1-6; D gene: NA; V gene: TRBV27; clone size: NA; CDR3 DNA: TGTGCCAGCGGTACCGAGTTACTAGTGGATAATTCACCCCTCCACTTT; CDR3 protein: CASGTELLVDNSPLHF
J gene: TRBJ2-7; D gene: TRBD1; V gene: TRBV28; clone size: NA; CDR3 DNA: TGTGCCAGCAAACAGGGGGCTCCCTACGAGCAGTACTTC; CDR3 protein: CASKQGAPYEQYF
J gene: TRBJ2-1; D gene: TRBD2; V gene: TRBV6-1; clone size: NA; CDR3 DNA: TGTGCCAGCAGTCAAGGGGGACTAGCGGTAAGCTCCTACAATGAGCAGTTCTTC; CDR3 protein: CASSQGGLAVSSYNEQFF
J gene: TRBJ2-5; D gene: NA; V gene: TRBV5-1; clone size: NA; CDR3 DNA: TGCGCCAGCATTGACAGGGGAGGGCAAGAGACCCAGTACTTC; CDR3 protein: CASIDRGGQETQYF
J gene: TRBJ2-2; D gene: NA; V gene: TRBV5-5; clone size: NA; CDR3 DNA: TGTGCCAGCAGCCGGGACGGGCAGACCGGGGAGCTGTTTTTT; CDR3 protein: CASSRDGQTGELFF
J gene: TRBJ1-1; D gene: NA; V gene: TRBV2; clone size: NA; CDR3 DNA: TGTGCCAGCAGTGAAGGAGGGCAGCCGAACACTGAAGCTTTCTTT; CDR3 protein: CASSEGGQPNTEAFF
J gene: TRBJ2-1; D gene: TRBD1; V gene: TRBV6-5; clone size: NA; CDR3 DNA: TGTGCCAGCAGTTACAAGGGACAGGGGTTCTACAATGAGCAGTTCTTC; CDR3 protein: CASSYKGQGFYNEQFF
J gene: TRBJ1-1; D gene: NA; V gene: TRBV29-1; clone size: NA; CDR3 DNA: TGCAGCGTTGAACCCCTCGGGATAGGCACTGAAGCTTTCTTT; CDR3 protein: CSVEPLGIGTEAFF
J gene: TRBJ2-7; D gene: TRBD2; V gene: TRBV19; clone size: NA; CDR3 DNA: TGTGCCAGTAGTATAGACCCATCTACTAGCGGTACCTACGAGCAGTACTTC; CDR3 protein: CASSIDPSTSGTYEQYF
J gene: TRBJ2-3; D gene: NA; V gene: TRBV9; clone size: NA; CDR3 DNA: TGTGCCAGCAGCTCCCCCGCTCGAGGGGTACACACAGATACGCAGTATTTT; CDR3 protein: CASSSPARGVHTDTQYF
J gene: TRBJ2-7; D gene: TRBD1; V gene: TRBV7-9; clone size: NA; CDR3 DNA: TGTGCCGGGGGAGACAGGGCACCTTCCGAGCAGTACTTC; CDR3 protein: CAGGDRAPSEQYF
J gene: TRBJ2-3; D gene: TRBD2; V gene: TRBV5-1; clone size: once; CDR3 DNA: TGCGCCAGCAGCTGGCCCCGCGGGGGGGCCACAGATACGCAGTATTTT; CDR3 protein: CASSWPRGGATDTQYF
J gene: TRBJ2-5; D gene: NA; V gene: TRBV29-1; clone size: NA; CDR3 DNA: TGCAGCGTTGAACGAGGGTACGGGGAGACCCAGTACTTC; CDR3 protein: CSVERGYGETQYF
J gene: TRBJ2-1; D gene: NA; V gene: TRBV12-5; clone size: NA; CDR3 DNA: TGTGCTAGTGGTTTTGGCGCCCAGGGTAGGAATGAGCAGTTCTTC; CDR3 protein: CASGFGAQGRNEQFF
J gene: TRBJ2-7; D gene: NA; V gene: TRBV11-2; clone size: NA; CDR3 DNA: TGTGCCAGCAGCCACAGGGAGAAAGGGCAGTACTTC; CDR3 protein: CASSHREKGQYF
J gene: TRBJ1-1; D gene: NA; V gene: TRBV30; clone size: many; CDR3 DNA: TGTGCCTGGAGCCCCCGGGACAAACGAGCTTTCTTT; CDR3 protein: CAWSPRDKRAFF
J gene: TRBJ2-1; D gene: TRBD2; V gene: TRBV28; clone size: NA; CDR3 DNA: TGTGCCAGCAGAGGACTAGCGTCCTACAATGAGCAGTTCTTC; CDR3 protein: CASRGLASYNEQFF
J gene: TRBJ1-3; D gene: NA; V gene: TRBV5-1; clone size: once; CDR3 DNA: TGCGCCAGCAGCCAGCTGGGGGGGTACTCTGGAAACACCATATATTTT; CDR3 protein: CASSQLGGYSGNTIYF
J gene: TRBJ1-5; D gene: NA; V gene: TRBV18; clone size: once; CDR3 DNA: TGTGCCAGCTCACCCGCGGGACAAAGCAATCAGCCCCAGCATTTT; CDR3 protein: CASSPAGQSNQPQHF
J gene: TRBJ2-7; D gene: TRBD1; V gene: TRBV7-9; clone size: NA; CDR3 DNA: TGTGCCAGCAGCTCCAGGACAGGGAGCTCCTACGAGCAGTACTTC; CDR3 protein: CASSSRTGSSYEQYF
J gene: TRBJ1-6; D gene: NA; V gene: TRBV7-2; clone size: NA; CDR3 DNA: TGTGCCAGCAGCGCACAGGGCATTAATTCACCCCTCCACTTT; CDR3 protein: CASSAQGINSPLHF
J gene: TRBJ2-7; D gene: TRBD2; V gene: TRBV19; clone size: NA; CDR3 DNA: TGTGCCAGTAGTATTGGTCTAGCGGGCAGCTCCTACGAGCAGTACTTC; CDR3 protein: CASSIGLAGSSYEQYF
J gene: TRBJ1-5; D gene: NA; V gene: TRBV28; clone size: few; CDR3 DNA: TGTGCCAGCAGTAGACTACCGCATCCCCAGCCCCAGCATTTT; CDR3 protein: CASSRLPHPQPQHF
J gene: TRBJ2-2; D gene: NA; V gene: TRBV18; clone size: NA; CDR3 DNA: TGTGCCAGCTCGAAAGAAACCGGGGAGCTGTTTTTT; CDR3 protein: CASSKETGELFF
J gene: TRBJ1-1; D gene: NA; V gene: TRBV2; clone size: NA; CDR3 DNA: TGTGCCAGCACCCCATCCCATTACACTGAAGCTTTCTTT; CDR3 protein: CASTPSHYTEAFF
J gene: TRBJ2-1; D gene: TRBD2; V gene: TRBV5-4; clone size: few; CDR3 DNA: TGTGCCAGTTCCCCCGGGGGGAGGGGATCTGATGAGCAGTTCTTC; CDR3 protein: CASSPGGRGSDEQFF